The rows below give T cell receptor beta chains drawn from one sample of a study of blood T cell repertoires in COVID-19. Assay: immunoSEQ multiplex PCR; the TCRdb copy retains only in-frame clones and omits some. The repertoire consists of 110,000 or so clones, with approximately 85% occurring once and the leading ten covering about 6.1%. Sequencing was carried out using peripheral blood. The receptors here all came from a woman aged 60 to 75 with COVID-19, enrolled during active disease. Both conserved end residues are part of each CDR3. Each record gives: V gene, D gene, clone size, J gene, CDR3 DNA, CDR3 protein. D genes are given only for firm matches. Not every row has a clone size; where given, it reads once, few, many or a size class.

>TRBV10-3|TRBD1|.|TRBJ1-5
TGTGCCACCCGGGTCGCGGGACAGGTCTATCAGCCCCAGCATTTT
CATRVAGQVYQPQHF
>TRBV11-1|TRBD1|once|TRBJ2-5
TGTGCCAGCAGCGCAGGGGGCCTAGAGACCCAGTACTTC
CASSAGGLETQYF
>TRBV5-4|TRBD1|.|TRBJ1-6
TGTGCCAGCAGCTTCCTAAAGGGACAGTCTGTGTCCCTCCACTTT
CASSFLKGQSVSLHF
>TRBV25-1|.|.|TRBJ1-1
TGTGCCAGCAGTGGAACACAGGACGGAGCAATTGGGGCAGCTTTCTTT
CASSGTQDGAIGAAFF
>TRBV15|TRBD1|.|TRBJ1-5
TGTGCCACCAGCAGGGACAGGGGCGCTCAGCCCCAGCATTTT
CATSRDRGAQPQHF
>TRBV19|TRBD1|once|TRBJ1-5
TGTGCCAGTAGTGGACAGGTAACGCAGCCCCAGCATTTT
CASSGQVTQPQHF
>TRBV4-3|TRBD1|.|TRBJ1-2
TGCGCCAGCAGCCAAGATCTCCGGACAGGGAGAGATGGCTACACCTTC
CASSQDLRTGRDGYTF
>TRBV4-1|TRBD1|.|TRBJ2-3
TGCGCCAGCAGCCAGGAAACAGGGGGTTCCACAGATACGCAGTATTTT
CASSQETGGSTDTQYF
>TRBV12-5|TRBD1|.|TRBJ1-2
TGTGCTAGTGGTTTGGGTCAGGGGGAGCATGGCTACACCTTC
CASGLGQGEHGYTF
>TRBV2|.|.|TRBJ2-7
TGTGCCAGCAGTGAGGAGGGGCTCTACGAGCAGTACTTC
CASSEEGLYEQYF
>TRBV9|TRBD1|.|TRBJ2-3
TGTGCCAGCAGCGTCTTCCCGGGACAGGGGGGCACAGATACGCAGTATTTT
CASSVFPGQGGTDTQYF
>TRBV4-3|TRBD1|.|TRBJ2-7
TGCGCCAGCAGCCAAGAAGAGGTGGGACAGGGTTACGAGCAGTACTTC
CASSQEEVGQGYEQYF
>TRBV6-2/TRBV6-3|.|.|TRBJ2-1
TGTGCCAGCAGTTACCTTACGGGAGCCGCCAATGAGCAGTTCTTC
CASSYLTGAANEQFF
>TRBV27|.|.|TRBJ1-4
TGTGCCAGCAGTTTAACCAGTTCAACTAATGAAAAACTGTTTTTT
CASSLTSSTNEKLFF
>TRBV3-1/TRBV3-2|.|.|TRBJ2-3
TGTGCCAGCAGCCCGCTAGGGAAGGGACTAGATACGCAGTATTTT
CASSPLGKGLDTQYF
>TRBV6-5|.|.|TRBJ1-1
TGTGCCAGCAGACCGGGACACTTGAACACTGAAGCTTTCTTT
CASRPGHLNTEAFF
>TRBV5-1|TRBD1|once|TRBJ1-2
TGCGCCAGCAGCACGGACAGGGGGCCCCTTTTATCCTATGGCTACACCTTC
CASSTDRGPLLSYGYTF
>TRBV19|TRBD2|.|TRBJ2-5
TGTGCCAGTACTATAGCGGGGGGGCCGAGAGAGACCCAGTACTTC
CASTIAGGPRETQYF
>TRBV24-1|.|.|TRBJ1-5
TGTGCCACCAGTGCCCAGACAGGTTATGATCAGCCCCAGCATTTT
CATSAQTGYDQPQHF
>TRBV7-8|.|few|TRBJ1-2
TGTGCCAGCAGCTTAGCGAGGGCCCGATCAGGTGGCTACACCTTC
CASSLARARSGGYTF
>TRBV4-1|.|.|TRBJ1-2
TGCGCCAGCAGCCAGTGGGGGGGCGGCTATGGCTACACCTTC
CASSQWGGGYGYTF
>TRBV12-3/TRBV12-4|.|.|TRBJ1-2
TGTGCCAGCAGTTTCATGGGGCGCGGCTACACCTTC
CASSFMGRGYTF
>TRBV21-1|.|.|TRBJ2-7
TGTGCCAGCAGCAAGCGATCCGGGACAGGGGGCCACTACGAGCAGTACTTC
CASSKRSGTGGHYEQYF
>TRBV30|.|few|TRBJ1-3
TGTGCCTGGAGCCCACCCCAGGGTACTGGAAACACCATATATTTT
CAWSPPQGTGNTIYF
>TRBV24-1|.|.|TRBJ2-3
TGTGCCACCAGTGATTCGTGGAGTGTTGATACGCAGTATTTT
CATSDSWSVDTQYF
>TRBV4-1|.|.|TRBJ1-3
TGCGCCAGCAGCGCGCCGCCGGGACGGGAGAGCTCTGGAAACACCATATATTTT
CASSAPPGRESSGNTIYF
>TRBV6-1|TRBD1|.|TRBJ1-5
TGTGCCAGCAGTGAAGTGCTTGGTACAGGGGTATACAATCAGCCCCAGCATTTT
CASSEVLGTGVYNQPQHF
>TRBV7-9|TRBD2|.|TRBJ2-3
TGTGCCAGCAGCTTACCGGGGGGGCAATTATCGGTCACAGATACGCAGTATTTT
CASSLPGGQLSVTDTQYF
>TRBV25-1|.|.|TRBJ1-2
TGTGCCAGCAGTGAATATCAGGGTCTTGGCTACACCTTC
CASSEYQGLGYTF
>TRBV3-1/TRBV3-2|.|.|TRBJ2-1
TGTGCCAGCAGCCAAGACGGGCTAGCGACCTACAATGAGCAGTTCTTC
CASSQDGLATYNEQFF
>TRBV5-4|.|.|TRBJ2-7
TGTGCCAGCAGTTTGGGACTTACGGAGACCTACGAGCAGTACTTC
CASSLGLTETYEQYF
>TRBV11-3|.|.|TRBJ1-1
TGTGCCAGCAGCCGTGACCGGGTTACTGAAGCTTTCTTT
CASSRDRVTEAFF
>TRBV4-1|TRBD1|.|TRBJ1-4
TGCGCCAGCAGCCAAGAGACCGGGACAGAGGGTGAAAAACTGTTTTTT
CASSQETGTEGEKLFF
>TRBV11-1|.|.|TRBJ2-7
TGTGCCAGCAGCTTAGACAGGCGGTACGAGCAGTACTTC
CASSLDRRYEQYF
>TRBV6-5|.|.|TRBJ1-2
TGTGCCAGCAGACCCAATTTTGGTGGGCCACTTGGCTACACCTTC
CASRPNFGGPLGYTF
>TRBV29-1|TRBD1|.|TRBJ1-1
TGCAGCGGCCACAGGGGTCCCATGAACACTGAAGCTTTCTTT
CSGHRGPMNTEAFF
>TRBV24-1|.|.|TRBJ1-4
TGTGCCACCAGTGAATACAGGGACGGATTAAATGAAAAACTGTTTTTT
CATSEYRDGLNEKLFF